This note documents a single TCR beta chain sequence. The antigen remains unidentified. The data derive from a study of Ad26.COV2.S vaccination and SARS-CoV-2 variants. Study-wide context: The Ad26.COV2.S arm of the COV1001 trial was where the donor was placed.

CDR3 length equals 21 residues. The ends lost 2 bases at V and 10 bases at J; junction bases unmatched: 24. CDR1 is MNHEY and CDR2 is SMNVEV in the germline V gene (reference sequence). The study, taken as a whole, reports: Participants given vaccine showed non-spike TCR breadth similar to that of placebo recipients. Possible underestimation of total T cell responses by the TCR breadth and depth analyses was noted.

Noted treatment: approximately 18 received Ad26.COV2.S at low or high dose, single or two shots; about 5 received placebo; per-sample allocation not given. The study sampled participants on day 63 after the first vaccine or placebo injection. Libraries were prepared by immunoSEQ multiplex PCR; TCRdb keeps only in-frame clonotypes and omits some of them. The repertoire includes approximately 480,000 clones, roughly 89% of them detected once, and roughly 13% sits in the top ten. J is TRBJ2-1 and V is TRBV27; 12 bases agree with TRBD2. This sample comprised peripheral blood, obtained in a trial of Ad26.COV2.S vaccine versus placebo. This receptor was obtained from a person between 18 and 60 years old who received the Ad26.COV2.S COVID-19 vaccine or a placebo. Written as DNA, the CDR3 is TGTGCCAGCAGTTTAGAAGGACTAGCGGGGTTAGGATTCCCTACGTGGGGCGAGCAGTTCTTC. Residues: CASSLEGLAGLGFPTWGEQFF.